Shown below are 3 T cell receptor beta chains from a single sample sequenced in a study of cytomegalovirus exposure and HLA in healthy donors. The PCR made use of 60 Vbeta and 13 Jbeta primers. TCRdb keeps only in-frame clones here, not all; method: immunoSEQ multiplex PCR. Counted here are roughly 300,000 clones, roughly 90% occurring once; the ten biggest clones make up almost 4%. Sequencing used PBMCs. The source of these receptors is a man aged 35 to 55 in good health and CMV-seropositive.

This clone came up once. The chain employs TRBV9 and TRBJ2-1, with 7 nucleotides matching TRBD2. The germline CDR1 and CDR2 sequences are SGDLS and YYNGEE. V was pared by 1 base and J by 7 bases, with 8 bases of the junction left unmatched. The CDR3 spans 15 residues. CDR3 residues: CASSVLAGGWNEQFF. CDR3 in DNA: TGTGCCAGCAGCGTATTAGCGGGTGGGTGGAATGAGCAGTTCTTC.

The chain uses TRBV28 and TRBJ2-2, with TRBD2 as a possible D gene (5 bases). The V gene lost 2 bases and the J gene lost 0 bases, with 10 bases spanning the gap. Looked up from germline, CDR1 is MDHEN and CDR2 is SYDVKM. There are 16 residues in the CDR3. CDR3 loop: CASSLGLGSNTGELFF. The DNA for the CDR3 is TGTGCCAGCAGTTTAGGACTCGGATCGAACACCGGGGAGCTGTTTTTT.

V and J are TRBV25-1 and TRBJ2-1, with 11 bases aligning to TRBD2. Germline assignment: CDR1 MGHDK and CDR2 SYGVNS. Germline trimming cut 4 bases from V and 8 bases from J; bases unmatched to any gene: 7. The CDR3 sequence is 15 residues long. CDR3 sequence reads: CASSAGLAGVDEQFF. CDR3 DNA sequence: TGTGCCAGCAGTGCCGGACTAGCGGGCGTTGATGAGCAGTTCTTC.